One and the same sample provided the 8 T cell receptor beta chains below, sequenced in a study of blood T cell repertoires in COVID-19. Clones were read by immunoSEQ multiplex PCR, and TCRdb kept only the in-frame ones, dropping some. This repertoire shows more than 200,000 clones, about 88% found once; its top ten account for under 2%. The sample taken for sequencing was peripheral blood. The receptors here all came from a man in his thirties or forties with active or convalescent COVID-19.

The V call is TRBV6-5, the J call TRBJ1-4; TRBD1 might be the D (5 bases). Trimming removed 6 bases from V and 5 bases from J, with 13 bases in between. The CDR3 loop spans 14 amino acids. Germline V gene data show CDR1 as MNHEY and CDR2 as SVGAGI. In DNA, the CDR3 is TGTGCCAGCAGGCGGGACGCAAGAAATGAAAAACTGTTTTTT. It yields the protein CASRRDARNEKLFF.

CDR3 nucleotide sequence: TGTGCCAGCACCGGGTTTGGCCAAGAGGGCTACGAGCAGTACTTC. Its protein is CASTGFGQEGYEQYF. The genes are TRBV7-9 and TRBJ2-7; possible D gene TRBD2, 5 bases. The CDR3 is made up of 15 amino acids. Trimming cost V 7 bases and J 3 bases, with 19 bases left between them. Germline CDR1 reads SEHNR; CDR2 reads FQNEAQ (reference sequence). Combining the CDR3 with reference TRBV7-9 and TRBJ2-7 gives the whole variable domain DTGVSQNPRHKITKRGQNVTFRCDPISEHNRLYWYRQTLGQGPEFLTYFQNEAQLEKSRLLSDRFSAERPKGSFSTLEIQRTEQGDSAMYLCASTGFGQEGYEQYFGPGTRLTVT.

The DNA for the CDR3 is TGTGCCAGCAGGGCGGGACAGGGACCGAACACTGAAGCTTTCTTT. It is translated as CASRAGQGPNTEAFF. The chain links TRBV2 to TRBJ1-1; the match to TRBD1 covers 9 bases. With V trimmed by 6 bases and J by 1 base, 6 bases remained unmatched. The germline V gene encodes CDR1 SNHLY and CDR2 FYNNEI. The CDR3 spans 15 residues.

Concerning this clone itself: At one end, the junction sequence differs from germline, possibly due to a read error. The chain links TRBV9 to TRBJ1-6; TRBD1 aligns across 8 bases. CDR3 length equals 15 residues. CDR1 is SGDLS and CDR2 is YYNGEE in the germline V gene. The CDR3 spells CASSGGQVDNSLLHF. The CDR3 DNA reads TGTGCCAGCAGCGGGGGACAGGTTGATAATTCACTCCTCCACTTT.

The V gene is TRBV5-6, the J gene TRBJ2-7; TRBD1 might be the D (7 bases). The CDR3 consists of 13 residues. Germline-derived CDR1 and CDR2 are SGHDT and YYEEEE. With 4 bases removed from V and 3 bases from J, the gap between germline ends came to 11 bases. The CDR3 coding sequence is TGTGCCAGCAGCGCGGGACAGAGCTACGAGCAGTACTTC. Translating it yields CASSAGQSYEQYF.

This clone was detected only a few times. The V call is TRBV19, the J call TRBJ2-3; possible D gene TRBD2, 6 bases. Trimming cost V 3 bases and J 2 bases, with 12 bases left between them. The CDR3 loop spans 15 amino acids. Germline CDR1 LNHDA, CDR2 SQIVND (reference sequence). The CDR3 reads CASSIVGGDTDTQYF. CDR3 DNA sequence: TGTGCCAGTAGTATCGTCGGCGGGGACACAGATACGCAGTATTTT.

This clone was detected a few times. DNA of the CDR3: TGTGCCAGCAAGGTAGGGGACACTGAAGCTTTCTTT. Translating gives CASKVGDTEAFF. V usage is TRBV25-1 and J usage is TRBJ1-1; D may be TRBD1 (5 bases). The CDR3 sequence is 12 residues long. CDR1 MGHDK and CDR2 SYGVNS come from the germline V gene. The ends were cut back, 7 bases at V and 3 bases at J, with 9 bases in the middle.

The gene calls are TRBV4-1 and TRBJ1-5; 9 bases fit TRBD1. CDR1 and CDR2 (germline): MGHRA, YSYEKL. Trimming removed 6 bases from V and 2 bases from J; junction bases left unmatched: 8. The CDR3 extends over 16 amino acids. The CDR3 DNA sequence: TGCGCCAGCAGGTCTGGGACAGGGTATGGCAATCAGCCCCAGCATTTT. Protein: CASRSGTGYGNQPQHF.